The rows below give T cell receptor beta chains drawn from one sample of a study of T cells in Graves' hyperthyroidism and ophthalmopathy. TCRdb re-derived calls from the multiplex PCR reads in MiXCR, one entry per CDR3 protein. This table holds 460,000 or so distinct CDR3 sequences, around 15% found once. Sequenced input: blood. The receptors stem from a woman between 18 and 29 years old with Graves' hyperthyroidism. Both conserved end residues are trimmed from each CDR3.

J gene | V gene | CDR3 protein
TRBJ2-1 | TRBV7-2 | ASSRGPGTGHNEQF
TRBJ1-1 | TRBV10-2 | ASRFGGNTEAF
TRBJ2-3 | TRBV12-3/TRBV12-4 | ASSLTSGRVDTQY
TRBJ1-4 | TRBV3-1 | ASSPSLVNYLF
TRBJ1-4 | TRBV18 | ASSEQGVNEKLF
TRBJ2-1 | TRBV9 | ASSVGVLNEQF
TRBJ2-7 | TRBV7-6 | ASSLQTSGRNEQY
TRBJ1-4 | TRBV28 | ASSNSVRTGHAGKLF
TRBJ2-1 | TRBV6-1 | ASIPRDGVYNEQF
TRBJ1-2 | TRBV11-3 | ASSLGGRTAYYGYT
TRBJ2-1 | TRBV30 | AWGRHYNEQF
TRBJ2-1 | TRBV6-2/TRBV6-3 | ASTTVRNEQF
TRBJ2-1 | TRBV5-1 | ASSLWTSSLQF
TRBJ2-7 | TRBV29-1 | SVYQMASYEQY
TRBJ1-1 | TRBV3-1 | ASSHRGRRGRTF
TRBJ2-3 | TRBV6-1 | ASSSGTGRADTQY
TRBJ2-4 | TRBV7-9 | ASRGGGLAGSKNIQY
TRBJ2-7 | TRBV9 | ASSPLGGGSYEQY
TRBJ1-4 | TRBV6-1 | ASRLGTGDEKLF
TRBJ2-5 | TRBV20-1 | SARDWSQGVIETQY
TRBJ1-1 | TRBV2 | ASSPQGGYQGTEAF
TRBJ2-1 | TRBV12-3/TRBV12-4 | ASRPGLAGSQNEQF
TRBJ1-5 | TRBV7-8 | ASKWANNQPQH
TRBJ2-7 | TRBV6-5 | ASSYRGSSYEQY
TRBJ2-7 | TRBV18 | ASSPTGMRGDYEQY
TRBJ1-3 | TRBV28 | ASSTQGSRNTIY
TRBJ2-3 | TRBV11-1 | ASSYTTGTDTQY
TRBJ1-2 | TRBV4-2 | ASNQAGTANYGYT
TRBJ2-3 | TRBV12-5 | ASGLLPVGTPY
TRBJ2-1 | TRBV11-3 | ASSFELFLSEQF
TRBJ2-1 | TRBV6-2/TRBV6-3 | ASSEAGGNGEQF
TRBJ2-1 | TRBV12-3/TRBV12-4 | ASSRTSGRTNEQF
TRBJ2-1 | TRBV20-1 | SAGNGLAMHNEQF
TRBJ1-2 | TRBV4-1 | ASRHFGQGAYGYT
TRBJ2-3 | TRBV7-9 | ASSFHIQGANDTQY
TRBJ2-1 | TRBV30 | AWNLAQTYNEQF
TRBJ2-2 | TRBV6-2/TRBV6-3 | ASSELAAGTGELF
TRBJ2-7 | TRBV3-1 | ASSHPTGTSSYEQY
TRBJ2-1 | TRBV20-1 | SARDGGLAGGNEQF
TRBJ2-6 | TRBV10-3 | AITNYRGPGANVLT
TRBJ2-5 | TRBV6-2/TRBV6-3 | ASTSSGTQY
TRBJ2-7 | TRBV24-1 | ATSEDGKLSEQY
TRBJ2-5 | TRBV28 | ASSFSPRRGGEY
TRBJ2-2 | TRBV19 | ASSIRLAGTGELF
TRBJ1-2 | TRBV12-3/TRBV12-4 | ASSLEGWGGYT
TRBJ1-2 | TRBV6-5 | ASSYFQTGTYGYT
TRBJ2-3 | TRBV24-1 | ATSEGPRSDTQY
TRBJ2-2 | TRBV20-1 | SAPAPQRGHTGELF
TRBJ1-6 | TRBV19 | ASSKRTGRNSPLH
TRBJ1-1 | TRBV9 | TSSVARTNTEAF